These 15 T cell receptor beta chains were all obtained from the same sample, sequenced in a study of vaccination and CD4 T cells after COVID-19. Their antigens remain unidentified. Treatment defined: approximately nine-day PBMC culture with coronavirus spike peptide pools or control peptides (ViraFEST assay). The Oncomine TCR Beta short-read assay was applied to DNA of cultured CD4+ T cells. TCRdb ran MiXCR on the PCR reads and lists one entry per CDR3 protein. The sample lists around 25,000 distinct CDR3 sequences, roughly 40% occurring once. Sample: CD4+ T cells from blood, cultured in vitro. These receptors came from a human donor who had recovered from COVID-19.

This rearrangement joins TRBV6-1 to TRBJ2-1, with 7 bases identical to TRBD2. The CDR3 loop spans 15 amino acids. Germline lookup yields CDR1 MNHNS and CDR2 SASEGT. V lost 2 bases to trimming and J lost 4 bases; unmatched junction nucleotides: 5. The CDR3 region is CASSESLAEYNEQFF. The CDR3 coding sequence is TGTGCCAGCAGTGAAAGTCTAGCGGAGTACAATGAGCAGTTCTTC.

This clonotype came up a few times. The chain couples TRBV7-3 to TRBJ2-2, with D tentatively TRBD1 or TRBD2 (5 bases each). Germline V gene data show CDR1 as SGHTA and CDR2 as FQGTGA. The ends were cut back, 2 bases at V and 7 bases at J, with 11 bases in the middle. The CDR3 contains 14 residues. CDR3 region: CASSLLIGGGELFF. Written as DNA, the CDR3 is TGTGCCAGCAGCTTACTTATTGGGGGCGGGGAGCTGTTTTTT.

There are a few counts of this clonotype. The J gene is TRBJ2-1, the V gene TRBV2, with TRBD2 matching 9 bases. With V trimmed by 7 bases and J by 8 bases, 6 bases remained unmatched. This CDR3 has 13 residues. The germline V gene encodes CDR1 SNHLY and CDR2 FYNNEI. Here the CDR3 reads CASNQRGADEQFF. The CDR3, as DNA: TGTGCCAGCAACCAGCGGGGGGCCGATGAGCAGTTCTTC.

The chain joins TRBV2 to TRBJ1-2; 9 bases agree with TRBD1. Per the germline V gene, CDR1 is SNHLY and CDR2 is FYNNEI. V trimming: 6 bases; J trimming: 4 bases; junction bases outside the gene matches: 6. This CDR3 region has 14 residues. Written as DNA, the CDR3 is TGTGCCAGCAGCGACAGGGGGAACCCCTATGGCTACACCTTC. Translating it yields CASSDRGNPYGYTF.

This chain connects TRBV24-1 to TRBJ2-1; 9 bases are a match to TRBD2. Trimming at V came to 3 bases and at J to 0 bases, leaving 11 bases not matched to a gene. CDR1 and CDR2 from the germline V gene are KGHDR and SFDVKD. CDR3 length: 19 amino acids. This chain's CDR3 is CATSDPQTSGRSSYNEQFF. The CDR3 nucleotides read TGTGCCACCAGTGATCCCCAGACTAGCGGAAGGAGCTCCTACAATGAGCAGTTCTTC.

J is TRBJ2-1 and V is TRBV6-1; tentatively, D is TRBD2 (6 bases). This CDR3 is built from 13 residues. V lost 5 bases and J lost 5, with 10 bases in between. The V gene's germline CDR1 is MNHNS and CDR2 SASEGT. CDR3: CASSTGLDNEQFF. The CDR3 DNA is TGTGCCAGCAGTACGGGACTCGACAATGAGCAGTTCTTC.

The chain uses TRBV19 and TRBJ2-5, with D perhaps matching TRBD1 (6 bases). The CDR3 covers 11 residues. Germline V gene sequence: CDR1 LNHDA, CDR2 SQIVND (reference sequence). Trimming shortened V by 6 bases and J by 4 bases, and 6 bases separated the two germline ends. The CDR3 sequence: CASRGGETQYF. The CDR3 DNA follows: TGTGCCAGTAGAGGGGGAGAGACCCAGTACTTC.

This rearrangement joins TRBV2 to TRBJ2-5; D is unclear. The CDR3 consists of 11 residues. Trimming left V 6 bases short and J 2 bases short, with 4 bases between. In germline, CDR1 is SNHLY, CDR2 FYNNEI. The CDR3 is CASSMQETQYF. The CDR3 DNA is TGTGCCAGCAGCATGCAAGAGACCCAGTACTTC.

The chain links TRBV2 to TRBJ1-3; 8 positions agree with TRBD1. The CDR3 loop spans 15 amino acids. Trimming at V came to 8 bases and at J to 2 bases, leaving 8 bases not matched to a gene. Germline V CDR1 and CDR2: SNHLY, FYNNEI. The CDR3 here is CASVLRQGTGNTIYF. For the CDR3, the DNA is TGTGCCAGCGTTCTTCGACAGGGGACTGGAAACACCATATATTTT.

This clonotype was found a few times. The CDR3 here is CASSPTGTAGAYEQYF. The CDR3 DNA is TGTGCCAGCAGTCCAACCGGGACCGCAGGGGCCTACGAGCAGTACTTC. The V call is TRBV28, the J call TRBJ2-7; perhaps TRBD1 as D (6 bases). The CDR3 loop spans 16 amino acids. Trimming took 5 bases from V and 2 from J, leaving 19 bases between them. Germline assignment: CDR1 MDHEN and CDR2 SYDVKM.

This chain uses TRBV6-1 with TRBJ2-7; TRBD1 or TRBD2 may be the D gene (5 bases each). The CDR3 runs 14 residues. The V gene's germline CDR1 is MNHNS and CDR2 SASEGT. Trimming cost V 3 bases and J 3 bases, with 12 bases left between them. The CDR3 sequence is CASSEGRDRYEQYF. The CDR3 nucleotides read TGTGCCAGCAGTGAGGGACGGGATCGCTACGAGCAGTACTTC.

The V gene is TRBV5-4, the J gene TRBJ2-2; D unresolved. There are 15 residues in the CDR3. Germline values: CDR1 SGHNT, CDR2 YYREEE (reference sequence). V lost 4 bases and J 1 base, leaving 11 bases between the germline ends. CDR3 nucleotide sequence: TGTGCCAGCAGCACGATGGCGCGGAACACCGGGGAGCTGTTTTTT. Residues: CASSTMARNTGELFF.

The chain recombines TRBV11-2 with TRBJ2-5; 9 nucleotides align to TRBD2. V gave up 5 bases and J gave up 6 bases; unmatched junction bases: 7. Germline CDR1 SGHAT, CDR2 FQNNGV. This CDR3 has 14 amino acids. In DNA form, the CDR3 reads TGTGCCAGCAGCACGTCTAGCGGGGTAAAGACCCAGTACTTC. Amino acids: CASSTSSGVKTQYF.

The CDR3 here is CASSNQGNTGELFF. CDR3 in DNA: TGTGCCAGCAGCAACCAAGGGAACACCGGGGAGCTGTTTTTT. V usage is TRBV11-2 and J usage is TRBJ2-2; D is undetermined. Germline CDR1 is SGHAT and CDR2 is FQNNGV. This CDR3 is 14 amino acids long. V lost 5 bases to trimming and J lost 1 base, with 8 bases between them.

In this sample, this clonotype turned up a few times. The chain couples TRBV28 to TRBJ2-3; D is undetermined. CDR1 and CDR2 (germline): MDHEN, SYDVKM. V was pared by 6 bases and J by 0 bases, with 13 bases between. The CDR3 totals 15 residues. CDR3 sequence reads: CASRPTWASTDTQYF. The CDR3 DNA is TGTGCCAGCAGACCCACCTGGGCTAGCACAGATACGCAGTATTTT.